The T cell receptor (beta chain) under discussion was sequenced for a study of T cells after yellow fever vaccination (dated by TCRdb to the late 2010s). In the study overall: The SMART-Seq v4 Ultra Low Input RNA kit was used to prepare libraries from fractions with low cell numbers. Two healthy male donors, one aged 18 to 30 and one aged 30 to 40 years, were included in the cohort. Bulk TCR alpha and beta repertoires were sequenced longitudinally to track T-cell clones before and after primary and booster YFV17D yellow fever vaccination. Blood samples were taken at several timepoints before and after primary and secondary immunization, and bulk PBMC replicates and cell subsets were isolated. Broad study findings and their caveats: The secondary T-cell response was weaker than the primary response but faster, peaking on day 5 instead of day 15. Computational filtering was needed because FACS-sorted repertoires could contain abundant contaminating clonotypes from the bulk population. Because the study included only a couple of donors, the extent to which the findings can be generalized is limited. A small share of clonotypes was detected in both CD4 and CD8 compartments, with the overlap likely arising from convergent recombination. After the booster, most clones that had expanded after primary vaccination were detected again (approximately 97% of CD4 and around 88% of CD8), suggesting broad maintenance of memory.

According to the study, the label for this sample's treatment or condition signals: live attenuated yellow fever vaccine strain. PBMCs were isolated from peripheral blood using a standard Ficoll-Paque protocol. CD4 and CD8 T-cell fractions were isolated with Dynabeads CD4 and CD8 positive selection kits. TriZol was used to extract RNA from bulk PBMCs, from CD4 and CD8 fractions, and from dextramer-positive and dextramer-negative fractions. On this clonotype itself: What antigen it recognizes has not been identified. Base qualities are not recorded, but no much larger clone differs from it by a single base.

TCR cDNA was synthesized by 5'RACE template switching, which introduced a universal primer site and unique molecular identifiers. Priming of cDNA synthesis was performed from both the TCR alpha and TCR beta constant segments. Library amplification involved two PCR steps, and the second step added sample barcodes and sequencing adapters. Sequencing of the libraries was done on either Illumina HiSeq 2500 (2x100 bp) or NovaSeq (2x150 bp). The source study handled its data this way. MIGEC handled demultiplexing of reads and collapsing into UMI consensus sequences, while MiXCR performed V(D)J alignment. Using edgeR on replicate PBMC samples, clonotypes were called vaccine-responding if FDR was below 0.01 and the log2 fold change was above 5 up to day 15. Bulk clonotypes were assigned CD4 or CD8 identity according to which sequenced CD4 or CD8 repertoire held them at higher abundance. TCRdb handled the public reads itself, with Q25 trimming in fastp and clone calling in MiXCR, and kept productive beta chains. Rows matching on CDR3 protein sequence are summarized as one entry with the most common DNA and genes. The V and J calls follow TCRdb's processing rather than the paper's. This sample holds 150,000 to 200,000 distinct CDR3 sequences; about 6% were observed only once. The ten largest clonotypes hold roughly 3% of the sample.

The CDR3 starts with the cysteine, ends with the phenylalanine, and has 16 residues. Only CDR3 DNA is held: 48 bases, read in frame from base 1. V is clipped by 4 bases and J by 2 bases, and the sequence between their germline boundaries is 18 bases long. The germline V gene specifies MNHNS as CDR1 and SASEGT as CDR2. The sample consisted of CD4+ T cells sorted from PBMCs, taken on the day of the first yellow fever vaccination. The sequence came from a man between 18 and 35 years old who received the YFV17D yellow fever vaccine. This receptor chain uses TRBV6-1 and TRBJ2-7, with a tentative D gene TRBD1 over 5 matching bases. The nucleotide sequence is TGTGCCAGCAGTGGACTCAGGGTGGGCAAAACCTACGAGCAGTACTTC. This sequence encodes CASSGLRVGKTYEQYF.